A selection of T cell receptor beta chains follows, all from one sample in a study of blood T cell repertoires in COVID-19. Profiling relied on immunoSEQ multiplex PCR, and the TCRdb table lists in-frame clones only, not all of them. The table lists 120,000 to 150,000 clones, around 80% of them singletons. The sequenced sample was peripheral blood. These receptors were taken from a human donor with acute or convalescent COVID-19. The donor label of this sample is uncertain. CDR3s leave out the opening cysteine and the closing phenylalanine or tryptophan. The order of the fields is CDR3 protein, clone size, V gene. Clone size appears in some rows only: once, few, many, or a class for an expanded clone.

ASSSKSGTGELF - TRBV7-2
SVEGQGYGYT - TRBV29-1
ATSDHRVDYGYT - TRBV24-1
ASSLQGAINSPLH - TRBV2
ASSFVRGTNTEAF - TRBV5-8
ASSQAGETGTPH - TRBV3-1/TRBV3-2
ASSLHGQFNQPQH - TRBV5-1
ASREQALNSPLH - TRBV2
ASSRQGLNTGELF once TRBV6-5
ASTRTPYEQY - TRBV27
ASSEGGPNTGELF - TRBV5-5
ASRGARGSKGEQF - TRBV6-5
ASSIYLEGTQY - TRBV19
ASSPDRANTGELF - TRBV18
ASSLEGWVAF - TRBV7-9
ASSPGTGDQAKLF - TRBV18
ASTRLQTSGEQY few TRBV2
SVVKTGWEGNEQF - TRBV29-1
ASSQEVLGGGLTKSYNEQF once TRBV3-1/TRBV3-2
ASSPQFSSYEQY - TRBV18
ASSQELRDRWCEQY - TRBV3-1/TRBV3-2
ASRDRSSYNSPLH once TRBV6-5
ASSLVTWDSTLRVF once TRBV7-8
ASSQRLQGETQY - TRBV18
ASSPGQGAGSHNEQF - TRBV18
AMTGGGDYGYT - TRBV10-3
ASSATGQGSYEQY - TRBV2
AWSAASGGAGDEQF - TRBV30
ASSSLGATEAF - TRBV7-3
ACTTGAGNTIY few TRBV30
AISEVDRGPSYEQY - TRBV10-3
ASRPFRGANTEAF - TRBV7-8
ATSGQVSGNTIY - TRBV19
ASSKQGNYGYT - TRBV27
ASSQHLGQVPRAQY - TRBV4-1
AIQLGQQGVGELF - TRBV10-3
ASSAFRGTGYT - TRBV25-1
ASSKAGTVNYGYT - TRBV6-5
ASSFGQGADYGYT - TRBV6-6
ASRGFGGYT once TRBV12-3/TRBV12-4
ASSDSYHSPLH - TRBV18
ASTLEGYGSPLH few TRBV5-1
ASSYQGNYYGYT - TRBV6-5
AWSVNRGAGEKLF - TRBV30
ASSPRAIRAQYEQY - TRBV3-1/TRBV3-2
ASSQGPLEGGYT once TRBV3-1/TRBV3-2
ASSRDRGGLAEAF - TRBV7-2